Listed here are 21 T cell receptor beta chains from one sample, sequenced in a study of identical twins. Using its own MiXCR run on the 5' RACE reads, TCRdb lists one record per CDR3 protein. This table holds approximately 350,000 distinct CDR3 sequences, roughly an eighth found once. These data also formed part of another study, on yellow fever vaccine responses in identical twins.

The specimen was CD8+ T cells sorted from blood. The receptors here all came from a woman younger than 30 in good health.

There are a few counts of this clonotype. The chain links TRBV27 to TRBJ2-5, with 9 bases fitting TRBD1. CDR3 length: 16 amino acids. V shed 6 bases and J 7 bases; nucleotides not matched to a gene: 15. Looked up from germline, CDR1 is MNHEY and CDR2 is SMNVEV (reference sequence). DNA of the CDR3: TGTGCCAGCAGGGACAGGGGAGGAGGGCCTGGGTGGACCCAGTACTTC. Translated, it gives CASRDRGGGPGWTQYF.

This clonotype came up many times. The CDR3: CASSASHTGELFF. As DNA, the CDR3 is TGTGCCAGCAGCGCCTCGCACACCGGGGAGCTGTTTTTT. The rearrangement uses TRBV9 and TRBJ2-2; no firm D call. From germline, CDR1 is SGDLS and CDR2 YYNGEE. The CDR3 is 13 amino acids. V dropped 3 bases and J dropped 3 bases, with 6 bases sitting between them.

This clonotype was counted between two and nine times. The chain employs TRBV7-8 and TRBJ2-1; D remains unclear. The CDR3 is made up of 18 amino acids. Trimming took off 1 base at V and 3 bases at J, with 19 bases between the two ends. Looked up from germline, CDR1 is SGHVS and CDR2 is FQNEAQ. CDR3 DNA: TGTGCCAGCAGCTTAGAAGAGGCAGACTTCACACTCTACAATGAGCAGTTCTTC. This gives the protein CASSLEEADFTLYNEQFF.

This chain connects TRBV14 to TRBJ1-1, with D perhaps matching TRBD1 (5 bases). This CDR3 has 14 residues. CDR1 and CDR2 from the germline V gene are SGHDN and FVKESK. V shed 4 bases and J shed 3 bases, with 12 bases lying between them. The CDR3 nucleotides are TGTGCCAGCAGCCCCTGGATGGGGGACACTGAAGCTTTCTTT. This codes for CASSPWMGDTEAFF.

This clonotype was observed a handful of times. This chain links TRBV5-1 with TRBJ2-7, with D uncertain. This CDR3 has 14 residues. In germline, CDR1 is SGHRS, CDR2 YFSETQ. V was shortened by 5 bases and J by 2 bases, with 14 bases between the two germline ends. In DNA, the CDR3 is TGCGCCAGCAGACGGCCGGGCACGACCTACGAGCAGTACTTC. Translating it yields CASRRPGTTYEQYF.

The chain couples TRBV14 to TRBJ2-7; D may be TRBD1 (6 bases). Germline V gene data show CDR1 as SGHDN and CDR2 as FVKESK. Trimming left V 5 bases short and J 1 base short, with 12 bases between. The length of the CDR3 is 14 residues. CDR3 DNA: TGTGCCAGCAGCGATCGACAGGTATCCTACGAGCAGTACTTC. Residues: CASSDRQVSYEQYF. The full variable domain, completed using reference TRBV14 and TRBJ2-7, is EAGVTQFPSHSVIEKGQTVTLRCDPISGHDNLYWYRRVMGKEIKFLLHFVKESKQDESGMPNNRFLAERTGGTYSTLKVQPAELEDSGVYFCASSDRQVSYEQYFGPGTRLTVT.

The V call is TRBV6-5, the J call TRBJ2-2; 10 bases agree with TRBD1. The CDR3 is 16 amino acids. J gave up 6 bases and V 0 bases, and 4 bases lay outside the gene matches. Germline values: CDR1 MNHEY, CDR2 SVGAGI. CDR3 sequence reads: CASSYSGTGVAGELFF. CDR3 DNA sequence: TGTGCCAGCAGTTACTCAGGGACAGGGGTTGCCGGGGAGCTGTTTTTT.

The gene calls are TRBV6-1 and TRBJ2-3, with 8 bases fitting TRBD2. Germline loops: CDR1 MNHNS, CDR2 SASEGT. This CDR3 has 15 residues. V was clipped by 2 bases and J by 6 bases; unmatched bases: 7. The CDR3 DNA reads TGTGCCAGCAGTGAACTTAGCGGGGACCGGGATACGCAGTATTTT. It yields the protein CASSELSGDRDTQYF.

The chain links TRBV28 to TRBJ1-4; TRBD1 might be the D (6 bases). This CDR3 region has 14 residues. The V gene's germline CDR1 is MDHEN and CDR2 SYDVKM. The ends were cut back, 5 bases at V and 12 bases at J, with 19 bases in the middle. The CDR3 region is CASSLSGTTAELFF. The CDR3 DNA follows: TGTGCCAGCAGTCTTTCCGGGACAACGGCGGAACTGTTTTTT.

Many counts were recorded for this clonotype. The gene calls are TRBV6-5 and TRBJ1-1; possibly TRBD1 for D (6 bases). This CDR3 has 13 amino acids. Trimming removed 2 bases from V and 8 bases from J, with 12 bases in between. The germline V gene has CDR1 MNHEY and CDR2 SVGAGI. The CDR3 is CASSYGGAPEAFF. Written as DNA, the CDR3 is TGTGCCAGCAGTTACGGGGGGGCGCCCGAAGCTTTCTTT.

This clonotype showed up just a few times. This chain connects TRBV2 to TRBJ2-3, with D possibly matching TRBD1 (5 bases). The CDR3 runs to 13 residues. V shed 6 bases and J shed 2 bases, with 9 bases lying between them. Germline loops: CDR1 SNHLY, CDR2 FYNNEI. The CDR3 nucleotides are TGTGCCAGCAGGGGGCTATACACAGATACGCAGTATTTT. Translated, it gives CASRGLYTDTQYF.

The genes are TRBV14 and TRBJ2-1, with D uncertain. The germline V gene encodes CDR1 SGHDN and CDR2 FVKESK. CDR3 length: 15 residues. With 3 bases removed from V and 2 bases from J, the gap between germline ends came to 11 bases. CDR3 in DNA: TGTGCCAGCAGCCAGACCGCTGATCCCTACAATGAGCAGTTCTTC. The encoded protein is CASSQTADPYNEQFF.

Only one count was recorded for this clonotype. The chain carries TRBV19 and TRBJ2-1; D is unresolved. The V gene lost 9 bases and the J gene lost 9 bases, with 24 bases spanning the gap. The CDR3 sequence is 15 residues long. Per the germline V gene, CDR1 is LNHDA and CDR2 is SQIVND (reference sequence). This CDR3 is CASAMVFLGFAEQFF. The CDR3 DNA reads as TGTGCCAGCGCTATGGTCTTTCTAGGTTTTGCTGAGCAGTTCTTC.

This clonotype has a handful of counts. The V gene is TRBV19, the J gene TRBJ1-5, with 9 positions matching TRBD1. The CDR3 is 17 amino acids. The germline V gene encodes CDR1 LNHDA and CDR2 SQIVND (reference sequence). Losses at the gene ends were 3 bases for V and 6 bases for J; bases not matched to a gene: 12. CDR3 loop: CASSIRVGQGRGQPQHF. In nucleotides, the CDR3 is TGTGCCAGTAGTATTCGGGTGGGACAGGGCAGAGGTCAGCCCCAGCATTTT.

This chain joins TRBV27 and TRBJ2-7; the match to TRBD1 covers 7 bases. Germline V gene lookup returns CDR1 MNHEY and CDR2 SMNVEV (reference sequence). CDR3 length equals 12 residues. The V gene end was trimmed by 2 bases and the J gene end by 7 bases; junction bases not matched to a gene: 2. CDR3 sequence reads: CASSLNRGEQYF. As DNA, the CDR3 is TGTGCCAGCAGTTTAAACAGGGGAGAGCAGTACTTC.

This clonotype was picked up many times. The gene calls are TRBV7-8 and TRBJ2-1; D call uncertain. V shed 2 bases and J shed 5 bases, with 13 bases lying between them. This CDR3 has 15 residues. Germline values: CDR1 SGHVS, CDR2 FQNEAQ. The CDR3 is CASSLFPGKNNEQFF. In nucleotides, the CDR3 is TGTGCCAGCAGCTTATTTCCGGGCAAAAACAATGAGCAGTTCTTC.

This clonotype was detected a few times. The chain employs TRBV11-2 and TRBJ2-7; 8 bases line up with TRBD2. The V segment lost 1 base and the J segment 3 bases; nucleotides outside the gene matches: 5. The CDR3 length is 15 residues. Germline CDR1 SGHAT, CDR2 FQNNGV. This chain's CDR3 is CASSLASGGLYEQYV. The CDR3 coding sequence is TGTGCCAGCAGCTTAGCCAGCGGGGGTCTCTACGAGCAGTACGTC.

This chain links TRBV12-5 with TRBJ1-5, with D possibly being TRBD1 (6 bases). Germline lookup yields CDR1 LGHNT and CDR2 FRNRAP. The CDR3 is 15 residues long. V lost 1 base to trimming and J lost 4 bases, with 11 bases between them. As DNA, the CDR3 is TGTGCTAGTGGTTTGGATCACAGGGCGAATCAGCCCCAGCATTTT. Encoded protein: CASGLDHRANQPQHF.

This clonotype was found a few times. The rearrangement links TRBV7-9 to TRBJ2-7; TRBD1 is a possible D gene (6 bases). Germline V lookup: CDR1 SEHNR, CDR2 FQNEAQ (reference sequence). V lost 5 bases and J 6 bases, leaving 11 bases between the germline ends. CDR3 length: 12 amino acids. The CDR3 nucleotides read TGTGCCAGCAGCCTACCAGGGGCCGAGCAGTACTTC. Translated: CASSLPGAEQYF.

Written as DNA, the CDR3 is TGTGCCAGCACTCGACTAGCGGGAGGGATAGATACGCAGTATTTT. This gives the protein CASTRLAGGIDTQYF. J is TRBJ2-3 and V is TRBV12-3 or TRBV12-4; 14 bases match TRBD2. V trimming: 7 bases; J trimming: 5 bases; junction bases outside the gene matches: 5. The CDR3 extends over 15 amino acids.

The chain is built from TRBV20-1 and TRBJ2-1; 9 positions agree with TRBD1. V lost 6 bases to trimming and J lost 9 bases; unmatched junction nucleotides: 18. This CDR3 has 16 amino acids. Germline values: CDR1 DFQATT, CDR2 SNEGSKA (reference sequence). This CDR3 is CSAPRRRQGVVGEQFF. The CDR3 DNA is TGCAGTGCCCCTAGGCGGCGACAGGGGGTTGTCGGTGAGCAGTTCTTC.